This TCR beta chain was captured by sequencing in a study of tumor and adjacent non-tumor tissue in lung cancer. At the level of the study: Histology: about a dozen adenocarcinoma, a couple of squamous cell carcinoma, 1 small cell lung cancer. The patients, 9 to 11 men and about five women, were about 31 to 85 with stage I to III disease.

The CDR3 is made up of 11 amino acids. CDR1 is MNHEY, CDR2 SVGAGI, per germline. Between the trimmed V and J ends, which lost 4 bases and 8 bases, there was a span of 5 bases. RNA was extracted from bulk tissue without any cell sorting. This clonotype has ten or more counts. TCRbeta libraries were built with three rounds of nested PCR, modified from ARM-PCR. TCRdb re-called the multiplex PCR reads through MiXCR, storing one row per CDR3 protein. The table records tens of thousands of distinct CDR3 sequences, around four fifths of them present only once. The receptor's source is a man between 60 and 75 years old with non-small cell lung cancer. V gene TRBV6-5 combines with J gene TRBJ2-2; D gene uncertain. Sequenced input: lung tumor tissue. The CDR3 spells CASSFSGELFF. The CDR3 DNA reads as TGTGCCAGCAGTTTCTCGGGGGAGCTGTTTTTT.